A single sample gave rise to the 30 T cell receptor beta chains below, sequenced in a study of cytomegalovirus exposure and HLA in healthy donors. The PCR made use of 60 Vbeta and 13 Jbeta primers. Some clones are missing from TCRdb's copy, which holds only in-frame ones; the method was immunoSEQ multiplex PCR. The sample carries some 180,000 clones, roughly 75% recorded once. The sequencing sample was made of PBMCs. The receptors shown here come from a woman aged 30 to 39 in good health and CMV-seronegative.

CDR3 nucleotides: TGCAGCGTTTACACAGGAGATAGCAATCAGCCCCAGCATTTT. Protein sequence: CSVYTGDSNQPQHF. The chain joins TRBV29-1 to TRBJ1-5; D perhaps matches TRBD1 (5 bases). V lost 5 bases, J lost 0 bases, and 11 bases lay in between. Looked up from germline, CDR1 is SQVTM and CDR2 is ANQGSEA. This CDR3 has 14 amino acids.

The V call is TRBV9, the J call TRBJ2-1; 8 bases match TRBD2. The CDR3 is 15 amino acids. J was trimmed by 4 bases and V by 0 bases; bases with no gene match: 3. Germline lookup yields CDR1 SGDLS and CDR2 YYNGEE. The CDR3 DNA sequence: TGTGCCAGCAGCGTAGCGGGGGGGCAATACAATGAGCAGTTCTTC. This sequence encodes CASSVAGGQYNEQFF.

The rearrangement links TRBV6-1 to TRBJ2-7; 9 nucleotides align to TRBD2. The CDR3 runs 13 residues. After removal of 10 bases from V and 5 bases from J, the junction contained 9 bases not matched to a gene. The germline gives CDR1 MNHNS, CDR2 SASEGT. The CDR3 DNA follows: TGTGCCACCCTTCCGCGGGGGGGGAACGAGCAGTACTTC. Amino acid sequence: CATLPRGGNEQYF.

The V gene is TRBV2, the J gene TRBJ2-1; 12 nucleotides match TRBD2. CDR1 is SNHLY and CDR2 is FYNNEI in the germline V gene. The CDR3 loop spans 14 amino acids. The V and J ends lost 8 bases and 7 bases, in that order; junction bases with no gene match: 6. The CDR3 reads CASRTSGGTNEQFF. In DNA, the CDR3 is TGTGCCAGCCGTACTAGCGGGGGGACGAATGAGCAGTTCTTC.

This chain links TRBV7-3 with TRBJ2-1, with 10 bases aligning to TRBD2. V trimming: 8 bases; J trimming: 4 bases; junction bases outside the gene matches: 2. The CDR3 totals 13 residues. Germline V gene lookup returns CDR1 SGHTA and CDR2 FQGTGA. The CDR3, as DNA: TGTGCCAGCGGTAGCGGGGGGTACAATGAGCAGTTCTTC. Translation: CASGSGGYNEQFF.

This chain links TRBV7-8 with TRBJ1-1; D ambiguous. V was clipped by 1 base and J by 0 bases, with 18 bases between them. CDR1 and CDR2 (germline): SGHVS, FQNEAQ. The CDR3 consists of 18 residues. This CDR3 reads CASSLVSPTRGVNTEAFF. In DNA, the CDR3 is TGTGCCAGCAGCTTAGTCTCACCGACCCGGGGTGTGAACACTGAAGCTTTCTTT.

Only a few counts were recorded for this clone. The chain employs TRBV7-3 and TRBJ2-7; tentatively, D is TRBD1 (7 bases). Germline values: CDR1 SGHTA, CDR2 FQGTGA. V was cut by 0 bases and J by 2 bases, with 17 bases left in between. The CDR3 runs 17 residues. The CDR3: CASSLTGRQGSPYEQYF. The CDR3, as DNA: TGTGCCAGCAGCTTAACCGGGAGACAGGGAAGCCCCTACGAGCAGTACTTC.

This chain connects TRBV11-2 to TRBJ2-3; tentatively, D is TRBD2 (6 bases). CDR3 length: 15 amino acids. The germline gives CDR1 SGHAT, CDR2 FQNNGV. Trimming took 0 bases from V and 0 from J, leaving 7 bases between them. The CDR3 spells CASSLEGGSTDTQYF. The CDR3 bases are TGTGCCAGCAGCTTAGAGGGGGGTAGCACAGATACGCAGTATTTT.

This rearrangement joins TRBV9 to TRBJ2-2; D is unclear. The CDR3 covers 14 residues. V gave up 2 bases and J gave up 4 bases, with 9 bases separating them. From germline, CDR1 is SGDLS and CDR2 YYNGEE. In DNA form, the CDR3 reads TGTGCCAGCAGCGTCCAGTCTGGCACCGGGGAGCTGTTTTTT. It specifies CASSVQSGTGELFF. Full variable domain (outside the CDR3, taken from reference TRBV9 and TRBJ2-2): DSGVTQTPKHLITATGQRVTLRCSPRSGDLSVYWYQQSLDQGLQFLIQYYNGEERAKGNILERFSAQQFPDLHSELNLSSLELGDSALYFCASSVQSGTGELFFGEGSRLTVL.

The chain's CDR3 is CASSQARGGTDTQYF. As DNA, the CDR3 is TGTGCCAGCAGCCAAGCCCGGGGGGGCACAGATACGCAGTATTTT. The chain combines TRBV4-2 with TRBJ2-3; TRBD2 agrees at 7 bases. The CDR3 is 15 residues long. Per the germline V gene, CDR1 is LGHNA and CDR2 is YNFKEQ. The V gene end was trimmed by 1 base and the J gene end by 1 base; junction bases not matched to a gene: 2.

J is TRBJ2-7 and V is TRBV7-6; D unresolved. The V gene lost 0 bases and the J gene lost 2 bases, with 14 bases spanning the gap. Per germline, CDR1 SGHVS and CDR2 FNYEAQ. This CDR3 has 16 amino acids. CDR3 coding DNA: TGTGCCAGCAGCTTAGCGGCACAGCCGGATCCCTACGAGCAGTACTTC. Its protein is CASSLAAQPDPYEQYF. The entire variable domain, with the rest obtained from reference TRBV7-6 and TRBJ2-7, is as follows: GAGVSQSPRYKVTKRGQDVALRCDPISGHVSLYWYRQALGQGPEFLTYFNYEAQQDKSGLPNDRFSAERPEGSISTLTIQRTEQRDSAMYRCASSLAAQPDPYEQYFGPGTRLTVT.

The rearrangement joins TRBV7-2 to TRBJ1-2, with TRBD1 matching over 9 bases. The germline V gene encodes CDR1 SGHTA and CDR2 FQGNSA. With V trimmed by 3 bases and J by 8 bases, 7 bases remained unmatched. The CDR3 is 14 residues long. CDR3 DNA sequence: TGTGCCAGCAGCTTCTCCGGGACAGGGCGAGGCTACACCTTC. Protein sequence: CASSFSGTGRGYTF.

The chain couples TRBV6-5 to TRBJ1-1; D gene ambiguous. The V end lost 0 bases, the J end lost 5 bases, and 10 bases lay between the germline ends. Germline V lookup: CDR1 MNHEY, CDR2 SVGAGI. The CDR3 has 14 residues. The CDR3 spells CASSYSPKRTEAFF. As DNA, the CDR3 is TGTGCCAGCAGTTACTCTCCGAAGAGGACTGAAGCTTTCTTT.

The chain combines TRBV9 with TRBJ2-5; D may be TRBD2 (5 bases). The CDR3 loop spans 14 amino acids. The V gene's germline CDR1 is SGDLS and CDR2 YYNGEE. Trimming removed 10 bases from V and 5 bases from J, with 21 bases in between. The CDR3 DNA reads as TGTGCCGGCTCCGAGGGTGCAATAGGGGAGACCCAGTACTTC. It specifies CAGSEGAIGETQYF.

This chain connects TRBV7-9 to TRBJ2-7; 8 bases agree with TRBD1. V was pared by 8 bases and J by 2 bases, with 23 bases of the junction left unmatched. CDR1 is SEHNR, CDR2 FQNEAQ, per germline (reference sequence). The CDR3 has 19 residues. CDR3 sequence: CASPGDSQGGPGNPYEQYF. DNA for the CDR3: TGTGCCAGCCCGGGGGATTCACAGGGGGGTCCGGGAAATCCCTACGAGCAGTACTTC.

The rearrangement uses TRBV29-1 and TRBJ2-1; TRBD2 matches 9 bases. CDR3 size: 11 residues. The trim removed 5 bases at V and 9 bases at J, leaving 2 bases unmatched. In germline, CDR1 is SQVTM, CDR2 ANQGSEA. The CDR3 bases are TGCAGCGTTCGACTAGCGGCTGAGCAGTTCTTC. Protein product: CSVRLAAEQFF.

This clone appeared a few times. The gene calls are TRBV5-5 and TRBJ1-4; D remains unclear. This CDR3 comprises 15 residues. Germline CDR1 and CDR2: SGHKS and YYEKEE (reference sequence). V dropped 0 bases and J dropped 1 base, with 7 bases sitting between them. CDR3 sequence reads: CASSLAPLTNEKLFF. The CDR3 nucleotides read TGTGCCAGCAGCTTGGCCCCTCTAACTAATGAAAAACTGTTTTTT.

J is TRBJ2-7 and V is TRBV15; 7 bases fit TRBD1. This CDR3 has 18 amino acids. The germline V gene encodes CDR1 LNHNV and CDR2 YYDKDF (reference sequence). Losses at the gene ends were 5 bases for V and 5 bases for J; bases not matched to a gene: 21. The CDR3 loop reads CATSAGTVGTTSRDEQYF. The CDR3 DNA follows: TGTGCCACCAGCGCTGGGACAGTAGGGACCACCTCTCGAGACGAGCAGTACTTC.

This clone was counted a single time. The CDR3, as DNA: TGCGCCAGCAGCCAAGATACTGTTTCCACAGATACGCAGTATTTT. It specifies CASSQDTVSTDTQYF. The genes are TRBV4-1 and TRBJ2-3; D unresolved. The length of the CDR3 is 15 residues. Germline lookup yields CDR1 MGHRA and CDR2 YSYEKL. V was trimmed by 0 bases and J by 2 bases, leaving 9 bases between them.

The chain is built from TRBV7-2 and TRBJ1-2; D remains unclear. The V end was cut by 1 base, the J end by 4 bases, with 10 bases between. The CDR3 loop spans 14 amino acids. Germline loops: CDR1 SGHTA, CDR2 FQGNSA. The CDR3 DNA reads as TGTGCCAGCAGCTTAGTCGGGAGTAGCTATGGCTACACCTTC. Translated: CASSLVGSSYGYTF.

In regard to this clone: The sample has other DNA sequences that encode this CDR3 too. This sequence joins TRBV9 and TRBJ2-5; the D gene is possibly TRBD1 (6 bases). The germline V gene encodes CDR1 SGDLS and CDR2 YYNGEE. V was pared by 0 bases and J by 3 bases, with 9 bases between. CDR3 length: 14 residues. The CDR3 nucleotides read TGTGCCAGCAGCGTAGACAGGGTTGAAGAGACCCAGTACTTC. This translates into CASSVDRVEETQYF.

This clone was seen once. The chain has TRBV4-2 and TRBJ2-7, with TRBD2 matching over 11 bases. CDR1 is LGHNA, CDR2 YNFKEQ, per germline. Losses at the gene ends were 6 bases for V and 2 bases for J; bases not matched to a gene: 3. This CDR3 region has 14 residues. This CDR3 is CASSSGLAAYEQYF. The CDR3, as DNA: TGTGCCAGCAGTTCGGGACTAGCGGCCTACGAGCAGTACTTC.

The V and J genes are TRBV10-1 and TRBJ2-2; D gene ambiguous. The CDR3 consists of 15 residues. V was clipped by 0 bases and J by 6 bases, with 11 bases between them. Germline V gives CDR1 WNHNN, CDR2 SYGVQD (reference sequence). The CDR3 DNA sequence: TGCGCCAGCAGTGAGTCACTGTCTATTGCCGGGGAGCTGTTTTTT. The encoded protein is CASSESLSIAGELFF.

This chain connects TRBV5-1 to TRBJ2-1, with 9 bases aligning to TRBD1. The CDR3 spans 14 residues. Germline values: CDR1 SGHRS, CDR2 YFSETQ. V lost 2 bases, J lost 7 bases, and 4 bases stayed unmatched. The CDR3 nucleotides are TGCGCCAGCAGCTTTCCGGGACAGGGTAATGAGCAGTTCTTC. This encodes CASSFPGQGNEQFF.

The rearrangement links TRBV7-8 to TRBJ2-3; TRBD2 matches 12 bases. V dropped 6 bases and J dropped 5; count of bases not matched to a gene: 6. CDR1 and CDR2 (germline): SGHVS, FQNEAQ. The CDR3 covers 15 residues. The CDR3 loop is CASRLLAGGGDTQYF. CDR3 coding DNA: TGTGCCAGCAGACTACTAGCGGGGGGTGGAGATACGCAGTATTTT. Looking up the rest from reference TRBV7-8 and TRBJ2-3 gives the full variable domain: GAGVSQSPRYKVAKRGQDVALRCDPISGHVSLFWYQQALGQGPEFLTYFQNEAQLDKSGLPSDRFFAERPEGSVSTLKIQRTQQEDSAVYLCASRLLAGGGDTQYFGPGTRLTVL.

Comment on this clone: Germline and junction disagree at one end, which may indicate a read error. This chain connects TRBV29-1 to TRBJ1-2; D is uncertain. The V gene's germline CDR1 is SQVTM and CDR2 ANQGSEA. This CDR3 contains 12 residues. This CDR3 reads CNVFTVDYGYTF. The CDR3 DNA follows: TGCAACGTTTTTACGGTGGACTATGGCTACACCTTC. Variable domain in full (rest from reference TRBV29-1 and TRBJ1-2): SAVISQKPSRDICQRGTSLTIQCQVDSQVTMMFWYRQQPGQSLTLIATANQGSEATYESGFVIDKFPISRPNLTFSTLTVSNMSPEDSSIYLCNVFTVDYGYTFGSGTRLTVV.

The J gene is TRBJ2-7, the V gene TRBV5-1, with 9 nucleotides matching TRBD1. The trim removed 5 bases at V and 2 bases at J, leaving 11 bases unmatched. The germline V gene has CDR1 SGHRS and CDR2 YFSETQ. This CDR3 comprises 16 residues. The CDR3 DNA reads TGCGCCAGCAGTGAATTCCCCGGGACAGGGACCTACGAGCAGTACTTC. The encoded protein is CASSEFPGTGTYEQYF. The full variable domain, in which reference TRBV5-1 and TRBJ2-7 provide the parts outside the CDR3, is KAGVTQTPRYLIKTRGQQVTLSCSPISGHRSVSWYQQTPGQGLQFLFEYFSETQRNKGNFPGRFSGRQFSNSRSEMNVSTLELGDSALYLCASSEFPGTGTYEQYFGPGTRLTVT.

The chain has TRBV27 and TRBJ2-7; 10 bases match TRBD1. V was pared by 5 bases and J by 8 bases, with 9 bases of the junction left unmatched. The CDR3 is 14 amino acids. CDR1 is MNHEY, CDR2 SMNVEV, per germline (reference sequence). CDR3 coding DNA: TGTGCCAGCAGTAAGGGACAGGGGTTGATAAAGCAGTACTTC. Protein sequence: CASSKGQGLIKQYF.

The chain uses TRBV2 and TRBJ1-1; tentatively, D is TRBD1 (5 bases). Per germline, CDR1 SNHLY and CDR2 FYNNEI. This CDR3 is 13 amino acids long. V lost 10 bases and J 4 bases, leaving 16 bases between the germline ends. The DNA for the CDR3 is TGTGCCAACCGACAGCTTCGACTCACTGAAGCTTTCTTT. It yields the protein CANRQLRLTEAFF.

This clone was counted only a few times. This sequence joins TRBV13 and TRBJ1-2, with TRBD1 identical over 7 bases. Germline CDR1 PRHDT, CDR2 FYEKMQ (reference sequence). This CDR3 contains 15 residues. V lost 5 bases and J lost 1; bases outside the gene matches: 7. CDR3 DNA: TGTGCCAGCAGCACTGGGACAGCTGATAACTATGGCTACACCTTC. As protein: CASSTGTADNYGYTF.